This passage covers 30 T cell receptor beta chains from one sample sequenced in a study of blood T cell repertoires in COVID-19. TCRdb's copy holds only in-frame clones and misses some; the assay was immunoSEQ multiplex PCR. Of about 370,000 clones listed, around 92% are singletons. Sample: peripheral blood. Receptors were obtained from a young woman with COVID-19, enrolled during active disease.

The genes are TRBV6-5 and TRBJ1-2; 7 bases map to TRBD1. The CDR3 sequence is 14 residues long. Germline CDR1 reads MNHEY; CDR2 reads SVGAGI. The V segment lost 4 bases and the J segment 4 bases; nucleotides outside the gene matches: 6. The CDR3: CASSSDRDFYGYTF. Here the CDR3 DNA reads TGTGCCAGCAGTTCCGACAGGGATTTCTATGGCTACACCTTC.

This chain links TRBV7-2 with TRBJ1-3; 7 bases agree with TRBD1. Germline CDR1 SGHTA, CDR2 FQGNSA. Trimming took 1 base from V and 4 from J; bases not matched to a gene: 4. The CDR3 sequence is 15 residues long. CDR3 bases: TGTGCCAGCAGCTTAGAGGGGGCAGAAGGAAACACCATATATTTT. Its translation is CASSLEGAEGNTIYF.

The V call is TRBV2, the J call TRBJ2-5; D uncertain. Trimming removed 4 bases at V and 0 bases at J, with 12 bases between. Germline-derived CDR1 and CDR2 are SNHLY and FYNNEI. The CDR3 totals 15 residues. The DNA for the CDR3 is TGTGCCAGCAGTGGAGGCGGTGGGTACCAAGAGACCCAGTACTTC. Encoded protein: CASSGGGGYQETQYF.

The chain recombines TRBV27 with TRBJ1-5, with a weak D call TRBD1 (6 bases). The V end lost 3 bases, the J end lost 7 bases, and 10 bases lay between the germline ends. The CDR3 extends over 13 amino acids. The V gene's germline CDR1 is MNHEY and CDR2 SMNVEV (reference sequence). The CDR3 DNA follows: TGTGCCAGCAGTTTTAGCAGGGGACAGCCCCAGCATTTT. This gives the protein CASSFSRGQPQHF.

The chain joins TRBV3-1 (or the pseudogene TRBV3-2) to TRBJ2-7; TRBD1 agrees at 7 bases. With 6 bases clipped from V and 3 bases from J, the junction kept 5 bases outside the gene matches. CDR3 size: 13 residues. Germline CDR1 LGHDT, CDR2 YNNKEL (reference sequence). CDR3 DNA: TGTGCCAGCAGTCTCGACAGGGACTACGAGCAGTACTTC. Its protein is CASSLDRDYEQYF.

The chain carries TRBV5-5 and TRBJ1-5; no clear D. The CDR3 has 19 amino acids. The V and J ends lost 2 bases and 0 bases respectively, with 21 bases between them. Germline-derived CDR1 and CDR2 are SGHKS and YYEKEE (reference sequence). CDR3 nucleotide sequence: TGTGCCAGCAGCTTTATATTAGGAGGTCGTATTGGTAGCAATCAGCCCCAGCATTTT. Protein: CASSFILGGRIGSNQPQHF. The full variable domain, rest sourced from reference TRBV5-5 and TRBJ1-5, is DAGVTQSPTHLIKTRGQQVTLRCSPISGHKSVSWYQQVLGQGPQFIFQYYEKEERGRGNFPDRFSARQFPNYSSELNVNALLLGDSALYLCASSFILGGRIGSNQPQHFGDGTRLSIL.

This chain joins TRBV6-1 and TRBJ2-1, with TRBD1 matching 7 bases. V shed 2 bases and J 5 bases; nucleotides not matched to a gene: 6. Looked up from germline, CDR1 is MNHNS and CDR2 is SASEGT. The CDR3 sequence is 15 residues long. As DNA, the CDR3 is TGTGCCAGCAGTGAATTAGGGGACAGCCACAATGAGCAGTTCTTC. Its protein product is CASSELGDSHNEQFF.

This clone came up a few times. The CDR3 loop is CASSYSSMYTEAFF. CDR3 nucleotide sequence: TGTGCCAGCAGTTACTCGAGCATGTACACTGAAGCTTTCTTT. The chain joins TRBV6-2 or TRBV6-3 to TRBJ1-1; D unresolved. The germline V gene encodes CDR1 MNHEY and CDR2 SVGEGT. The CDR3 consists of 14 residues. The V gene lost 0 bases and the J gene lost 3 bases, with 8 bases spanning the gap.

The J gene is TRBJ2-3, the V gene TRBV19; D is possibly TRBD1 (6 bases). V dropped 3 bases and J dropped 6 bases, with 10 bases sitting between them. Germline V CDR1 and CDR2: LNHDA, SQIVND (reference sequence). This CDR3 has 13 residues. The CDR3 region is CASSITRGDTQYF. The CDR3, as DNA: TGTGCCAGTAGTATTACTAGGGGGGATACGCAGTATTTT.

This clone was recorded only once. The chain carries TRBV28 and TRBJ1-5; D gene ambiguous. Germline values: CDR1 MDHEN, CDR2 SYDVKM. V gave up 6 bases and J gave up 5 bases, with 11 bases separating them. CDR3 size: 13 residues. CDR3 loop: CASRTGLYQPQHF. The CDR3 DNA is TGTGCCAGCAGAACGGGGTTATATCAGCCCCAGCATTTT.

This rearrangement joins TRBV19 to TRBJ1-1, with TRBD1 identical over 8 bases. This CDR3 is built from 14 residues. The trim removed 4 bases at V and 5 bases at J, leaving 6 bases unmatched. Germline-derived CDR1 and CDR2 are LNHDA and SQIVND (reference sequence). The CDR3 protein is CASSKQGARTEAFF. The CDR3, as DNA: TGTGCCAGTAGTAAGCAGGGGGCGCGGACTGAAGCTTTCTTT. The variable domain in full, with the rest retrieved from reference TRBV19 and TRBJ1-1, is DGGITQSPKYLFRKEGQNVTLSCEQNLNHDAMYWYRQDPGQGLRLIYYSQIVNDFQKGDIAEGYSVSREKKESFPLTVTSAQKNPTAFYLCASSKQGARTEAFFGQGTRLTVV.

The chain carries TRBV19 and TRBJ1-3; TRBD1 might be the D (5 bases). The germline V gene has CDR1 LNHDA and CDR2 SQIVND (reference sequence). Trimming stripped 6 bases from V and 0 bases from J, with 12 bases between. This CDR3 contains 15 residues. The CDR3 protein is CASSIRQYSGNTIYF. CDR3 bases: TGTGCCAGTAGCATTAGACAGTACTCTGGAAACACCATATATTTT.

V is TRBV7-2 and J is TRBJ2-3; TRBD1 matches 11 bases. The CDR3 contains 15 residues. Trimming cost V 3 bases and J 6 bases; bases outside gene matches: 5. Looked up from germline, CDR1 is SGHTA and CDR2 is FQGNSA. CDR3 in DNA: TGTGCCAGCAGCTTGGGACAGGGGGTCACGGATACGCAGTATTTT. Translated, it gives CASSLGQGVTDTQYF. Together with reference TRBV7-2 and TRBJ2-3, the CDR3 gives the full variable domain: GAGVSQSPSNKVTEKGKDVELRCDPISGHTALYWYRQSLGQGLEFLIYFQGNSAPDKSGLPSDRFSAERTGGSVSTLTIQRTQQEDSAVYLCASSLGQGVTDTQYFGPGTRLTVL.

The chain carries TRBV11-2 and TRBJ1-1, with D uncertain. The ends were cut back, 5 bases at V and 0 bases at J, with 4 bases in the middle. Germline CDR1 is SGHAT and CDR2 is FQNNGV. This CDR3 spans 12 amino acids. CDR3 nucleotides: TGTGCCAGCAGCCGGGTGAACACTGAAGCTTTCTTT. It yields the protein CASSRVNTEAFF. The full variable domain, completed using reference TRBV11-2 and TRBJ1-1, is EAGVAQSPRYKIIEKRQSVAFWCNPISGHATLYWYQQILGQGPKLLIQFQNNGVVDDSQLPKDRFSAERLKGVDSTLKIQPAKLEDSAVYLCASSRVNTEAFFGQGTRLTVV.

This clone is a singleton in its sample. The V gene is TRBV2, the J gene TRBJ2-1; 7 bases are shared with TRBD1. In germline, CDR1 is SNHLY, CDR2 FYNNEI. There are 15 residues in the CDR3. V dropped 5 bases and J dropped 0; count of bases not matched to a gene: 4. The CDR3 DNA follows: TGTGCCAGCAGTTCGGACAGGCTCTCCTACAATGAGCAGTTCTTC. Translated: CASSSDRLSYNEQFF.

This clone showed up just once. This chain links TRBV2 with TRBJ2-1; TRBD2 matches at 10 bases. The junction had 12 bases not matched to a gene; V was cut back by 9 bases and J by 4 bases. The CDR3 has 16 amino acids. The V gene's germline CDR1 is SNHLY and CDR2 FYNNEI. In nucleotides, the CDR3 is TGTGCCAGTAGCTCCTTCCGGACTAGCGGTTACAATGAGCAGTTCTTC. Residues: CASSSFRTSGYNEQFF.

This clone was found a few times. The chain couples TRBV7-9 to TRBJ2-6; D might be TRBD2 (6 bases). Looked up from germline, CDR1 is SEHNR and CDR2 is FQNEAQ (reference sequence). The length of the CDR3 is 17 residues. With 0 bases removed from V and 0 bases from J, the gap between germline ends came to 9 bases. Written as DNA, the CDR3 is TGTGCCAGCAGCTTAGCCGCGGGAAGCTCTGGGGCCAACGTCCTGACTTTC. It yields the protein CASSLAAGSSGANVLTF.

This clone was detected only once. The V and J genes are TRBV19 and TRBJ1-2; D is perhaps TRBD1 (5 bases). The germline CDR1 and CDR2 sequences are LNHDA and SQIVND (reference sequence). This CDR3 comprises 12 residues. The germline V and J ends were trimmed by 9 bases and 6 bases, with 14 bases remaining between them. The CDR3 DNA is TGTGCCAGCAGCGACAGAACCCATGGCTACACCTTC. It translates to CASSDRTHGYTF.

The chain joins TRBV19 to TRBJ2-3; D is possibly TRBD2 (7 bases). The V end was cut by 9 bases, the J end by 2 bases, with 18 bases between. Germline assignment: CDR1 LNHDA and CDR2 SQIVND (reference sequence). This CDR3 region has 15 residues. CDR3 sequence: CASTRGGADTDTQYF. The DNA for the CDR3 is TGTGCCAGCACGAGGGGGGGGGCCGACACAGATACGCAGTATTTT.

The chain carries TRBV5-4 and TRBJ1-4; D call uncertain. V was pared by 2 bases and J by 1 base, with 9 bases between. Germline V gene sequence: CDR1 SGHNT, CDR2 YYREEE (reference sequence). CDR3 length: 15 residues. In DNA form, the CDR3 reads TGTGCCAGCAGCTTAATGGGCCAAACTAATGAAAAACTGTTTTTT. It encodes CASSLMGQTNEKLFF. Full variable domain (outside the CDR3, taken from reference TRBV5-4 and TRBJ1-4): ETGVTQSPTHLIKTRGQQVTLRCSSQSGHNTVSWYQQALGQGPQFIFQYYREEENGRGNFPPRFSGLQFPNYSSELNVNALELDDSALYLCASSLMGQTNEKLFFGSGTQLSVL.

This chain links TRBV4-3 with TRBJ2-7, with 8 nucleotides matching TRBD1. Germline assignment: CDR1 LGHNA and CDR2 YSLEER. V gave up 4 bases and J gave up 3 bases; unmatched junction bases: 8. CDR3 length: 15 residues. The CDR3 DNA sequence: TGCGCCAGCAGCCCCTGGACAGGGATTTTCTACGAGCAGTACTTC. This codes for CASSPWTGIFYEQYF.

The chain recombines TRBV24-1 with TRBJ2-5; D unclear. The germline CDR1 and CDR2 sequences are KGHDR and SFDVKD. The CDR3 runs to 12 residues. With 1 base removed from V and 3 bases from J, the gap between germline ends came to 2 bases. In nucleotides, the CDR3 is TGTGCCACCAGTGATTTTAAAGAGACCCAGTACTTC. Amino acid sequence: CATSDFKETQYF.

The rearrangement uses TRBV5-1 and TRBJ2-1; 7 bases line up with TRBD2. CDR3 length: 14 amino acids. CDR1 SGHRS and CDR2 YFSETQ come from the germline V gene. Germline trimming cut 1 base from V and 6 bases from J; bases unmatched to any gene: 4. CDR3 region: CASSLSPSGNEQFF. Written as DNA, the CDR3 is TGCGCCAGCAGCTTGTCTCCTAGCGGCAATGAGCAGTTCTTC.

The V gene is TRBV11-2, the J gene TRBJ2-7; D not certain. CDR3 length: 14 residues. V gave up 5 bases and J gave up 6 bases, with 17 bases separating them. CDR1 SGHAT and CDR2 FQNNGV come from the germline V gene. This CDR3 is CASSPNGGVGEQYV. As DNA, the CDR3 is TGTGCCAGCAGCCCTAACGGCGGAGTGGGCGAGCAGTACGTC.

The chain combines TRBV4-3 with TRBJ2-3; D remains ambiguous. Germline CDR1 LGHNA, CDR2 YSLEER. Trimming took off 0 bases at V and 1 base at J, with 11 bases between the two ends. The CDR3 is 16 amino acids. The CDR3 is CASSQDRRGGTDTQYF. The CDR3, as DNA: TGCGCCAGCAGCCAAGATCGGCGCGGTGGCACAGATACGCAGTATTTT.

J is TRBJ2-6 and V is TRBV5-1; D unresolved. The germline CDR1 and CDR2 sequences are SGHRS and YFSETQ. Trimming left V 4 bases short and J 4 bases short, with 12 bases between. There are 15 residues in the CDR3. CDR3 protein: CASSRPPLGANVLTF. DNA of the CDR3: TGCGCCAGCAGCCGCCCCCCGCTAGGGGCCAACGTCCTGACTTTC. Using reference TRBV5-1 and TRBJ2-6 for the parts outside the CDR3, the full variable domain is KAGVTQTPRYLIKTRGQQVTLSCSPISGHRSVSWYQQTPGQGLQFLFEYFSETQRNKGNFPGRFSGRQFSNSRSEMNVSTLELGDSALYLCASSRPPLGANVLTFGAGSRLTVL.

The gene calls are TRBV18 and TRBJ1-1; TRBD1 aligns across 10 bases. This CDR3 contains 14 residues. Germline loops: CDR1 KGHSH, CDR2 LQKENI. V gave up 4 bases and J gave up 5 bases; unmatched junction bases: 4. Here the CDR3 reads CASSRTGGRTEAFF. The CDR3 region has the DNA TGTGCCAGCTCACGGACAGGGGGACGGACTGAAGCTTTCTTT.

CDR3 in amino acids: CASSAQHNTEAFF. Written as DNA, the CDR3 is TGTGCCAGCAGCGCCCAACATAACACTGAAGCTTTCTTT. The V and J genes are TRBV9 and TRBJ1-1; D is ambiguous. In germline, CDR1 is SGDLS, CDR2 YYNGEE. CDR3 length: 13 amino acids. Trimming left V 3 bases short and J 2 bases short, with 8 bases between.

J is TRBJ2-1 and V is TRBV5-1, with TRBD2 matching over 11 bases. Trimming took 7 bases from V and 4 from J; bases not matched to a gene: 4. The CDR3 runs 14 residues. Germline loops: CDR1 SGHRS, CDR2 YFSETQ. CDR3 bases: TGCGCCAGCTTCACTAGCGGGGGATACAATGAGCAGTTCTTC. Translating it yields CASFTSGGYNEQFF. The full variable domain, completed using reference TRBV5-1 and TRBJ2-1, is KAGVTQTPRYLIKTRGQQVTLSCSPISGHRSVSWYQQTPGQGLQFLFEYFSETQRNKGNFPGRFSGRQFSNSRSEMNVSTLELGDSALYLCASFTSGGYNEQFFGPGTRLTVL.

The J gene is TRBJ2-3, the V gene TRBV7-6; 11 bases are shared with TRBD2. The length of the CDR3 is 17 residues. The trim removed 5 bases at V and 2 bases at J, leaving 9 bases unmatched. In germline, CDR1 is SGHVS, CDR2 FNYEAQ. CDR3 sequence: CASSQRTSGSLTDTQYF. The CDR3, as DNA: TGTGCCAGCAGCCAAAGGACTAGCGGGTCCCTCACAGATACGCAGTATTTT.